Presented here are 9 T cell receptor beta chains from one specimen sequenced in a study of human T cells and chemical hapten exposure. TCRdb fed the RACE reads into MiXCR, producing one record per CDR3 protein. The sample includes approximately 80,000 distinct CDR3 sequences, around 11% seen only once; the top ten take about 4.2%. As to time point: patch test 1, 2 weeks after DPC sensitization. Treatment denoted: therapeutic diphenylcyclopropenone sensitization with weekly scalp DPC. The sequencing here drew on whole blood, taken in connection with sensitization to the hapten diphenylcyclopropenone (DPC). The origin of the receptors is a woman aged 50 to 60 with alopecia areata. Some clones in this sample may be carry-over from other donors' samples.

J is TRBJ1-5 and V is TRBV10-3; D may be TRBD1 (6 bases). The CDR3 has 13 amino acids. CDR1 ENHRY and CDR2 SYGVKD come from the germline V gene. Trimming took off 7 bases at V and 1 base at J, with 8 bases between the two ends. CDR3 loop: CAINRESNQPQHF. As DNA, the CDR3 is TGTGCCATCAACAGGGAGAGCAATCAGCCCCAGCATTTT.

The CDR3 reads CASRYMDDATNEKLFF. The CDR3 DNA reads as TGTGCCAGCAGGTACATGGACGATGCAACTAATGAAAAACTGTTTTTT. V and J are TRBV6-1 and TRBJ1-4; D is unresolved. Between the trimmed V and J ends, which lost 6 bases and 0 bases, there was a span of 14 bases. The germline CDR1 and CDR2 sequences are MNHNS and SASEGT. CDR3 length: 16 amino acids.

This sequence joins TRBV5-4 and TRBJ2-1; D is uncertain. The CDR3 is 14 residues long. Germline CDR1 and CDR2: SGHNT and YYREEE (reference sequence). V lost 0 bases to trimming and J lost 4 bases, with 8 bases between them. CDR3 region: CASSLEGGYNEQFF. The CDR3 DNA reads TGTGCCAGCAGCTTGGAGGGTGGGTACAATGAGCAGTTCTTC.

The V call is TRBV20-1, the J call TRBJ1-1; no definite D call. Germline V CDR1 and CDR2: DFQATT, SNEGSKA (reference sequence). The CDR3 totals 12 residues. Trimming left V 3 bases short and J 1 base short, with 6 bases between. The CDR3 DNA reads TGCAGTGCTAGCCGGGAGAACACTGAAGCTTTCTTT. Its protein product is CSASRENTEAFF.

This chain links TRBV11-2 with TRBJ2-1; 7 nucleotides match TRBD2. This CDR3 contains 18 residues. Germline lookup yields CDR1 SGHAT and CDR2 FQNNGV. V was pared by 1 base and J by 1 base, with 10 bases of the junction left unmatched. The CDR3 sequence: CASSLGFGGSGSYNEQFF. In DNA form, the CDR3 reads TGTGCCAGCAGCTTAGGGTTTGGCGGGAGTGGTTCCTACAATGAGCAGTTCTTC.

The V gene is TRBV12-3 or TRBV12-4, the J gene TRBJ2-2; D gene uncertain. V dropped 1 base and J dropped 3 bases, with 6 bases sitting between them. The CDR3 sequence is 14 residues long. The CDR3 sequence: CASSLGLDTGELFF. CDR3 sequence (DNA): TGTGCCAGCAGTTTAGGACTCGACACCGGGGAGCTGTTTTTT.

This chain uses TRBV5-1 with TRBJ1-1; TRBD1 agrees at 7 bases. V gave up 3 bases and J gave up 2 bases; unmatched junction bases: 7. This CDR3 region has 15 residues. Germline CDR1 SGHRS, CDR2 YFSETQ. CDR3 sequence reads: CASSSSGTENTEAFF. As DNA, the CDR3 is TGCGCCAGCAGCTCCTCCGGGACAGAAAACACTGAAGCTTTCTTT.

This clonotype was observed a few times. The CDR3 spells CASRTGQGVNQPQHF. DNA of the CDR3: TGCGCCAGCAGGACCGGACAGGGGGTGAATCAGCCCCAGCATTTT. The J gene is TRBJ1-5, the V gene TRBV10-1; 10 bases are shared with TRBD1. The CDR3 contains 15 residues. Germline V CDR1 and CDR2: WNHNN, SYGVQD (reference sequence). V trimming: 6 bases; J trimming: 4 bases; junction bases outside the gene matches: 6.

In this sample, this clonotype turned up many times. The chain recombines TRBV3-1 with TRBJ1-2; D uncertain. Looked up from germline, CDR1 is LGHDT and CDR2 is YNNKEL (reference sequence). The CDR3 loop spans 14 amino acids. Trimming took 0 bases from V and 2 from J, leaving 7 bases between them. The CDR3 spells CASSQEIRNYGYTF. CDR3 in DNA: TGTGCCAGCAGCCAAGAAATTAGGAACTATGGCTACACCTTC.